This T cell receptor (beta chain) was found in a study of human T cells and chemical hapten exposure. As for the study in general: Each patch test put 0.01% DPC on the upper back, and results were read at 6 days.

TCRdb re-derived calls from the RACE reads in MiXCR, one entry per CDR3 protein. The repertoire has fewer than 400,000 distinct CDR3 sequences, 6% to 8.5% of them found once; the top ten carry 7.5% to 8.5%. Time point defined: patch test 1, 2 weeks after DPC sensitization. Sample treatment: therapeutic diphenylcyclopropenone sensitization with weekly scalp DPC. Blood draws preceded each patch test application. The total RNA was obtained from whole blood that was not fractionated. Germline CDR1 and CDR2: MRHNA and SNTAGT. V was pared by 1 base and J by 2 bases, with 13 bases between. This CDR3 comprises 16 residues.

The clonotype was recovered from a woman under 30 with alopecia areata. Some clones in this sample may be carry-over from other donors' samples. The chain has TRBV6-4 and TRBJ2-3; D gene uncertain. The source was whole blood, collected in connection with sensitization to the hapten diphenylcyclopropenone (DPC). Written as DNA, the CDR3 is TGTGCCAGCAGTGACTTGTTTAACGGCGACACAGATACGCAGTATTTT. Its protein is CASSDLFNGDTDTQYF.